This T cell receptor (beta chain) originates from a study of cytomegalovirus exposure and HLA in healthy donors. General observations from the study: TCR beta V- and J-gene trimming, according to a later analysis, was linked to a missense DCLRE1C variant.

The PCR employed 60 Vbeta primers together with 13 Jbeta primers. TCRdb's table, derived via immunoSEQ multiplex PCR, lists solely in-frame clones and lacks some. Among 100,000 to 150,000 clones listed, 70% to 80% were seen once. As for this clone: The target antigen is unknown.

V was cut by 3 bases and J by 0 bases, with 9 bases left in between. Germline values: CDR1 MGHDK, CDR2 SYGVNS. The CDR3 consists of 14 residues. V is TRBV25-1 and J is TRBJ2-7; TRBD2 might be the D (6 bases). This receptor was taken from a man between 40 and 49 years old in good health and CMV-seronegative. Sequencing was carried out using PBMCs. The CDR3 bases are TGTGCCAGCAGTGAGGGAGGTTTCTCCTACGAGCAGTACTTC. Its protein is CASSEGGFSYEQYF.